Presented here are 23 T cell receptor beta chains from one specimen sequenced in a study of T cells expressing NK-cell markers. One entry per CDR3 protein, without DNA, is what TCRdb gives after re-calling the 5' RACE reads. The sample data list about 440,000 distinct CDR3 sequences. Sequencing input: blood T cells: a sorted CD56 or NKG2C T cell subset, CD4+ or CD8+ T cells, or bulk PBMC T cells (not recorded which). The receptor source for this set is a woman aged 18 to 75 in good health.

The chain has TRBV2 and TRBJ2-1; TCRdb names TRBD2, which stays unverified in the absence of DNA. Germline CDR1 SNHLY, CDR2 FYNNEI. The CDR3 runs to 14 residues. The CDR3 spells CASSPGLALSEQFF.

The gene calls are TRBV12-3 or TRBV12-4 and TRBJ2-2; TCRdb proposes TRBD2, but this gene call is untestable without DNA. CDR3 length equals 16 residues. This CDR3 is CASSLPGLVVTGELFF.

V usage is TRBV18 and J usage is TRBJ2-1; TCRdb lists TRBD1, though no DNA is available to test this call. This CDR3 spans 14 amino acids. CDR1 is KGHSH, CDR2 LQKENI, per germline. The CDR3 reads CASSPKGVYNEQFF.

V gene TRBV15 combines with J gene TRBJ2-3; there is no DNA to check the TCRdb D call of TRBD1. CDR3 length equals 15 residues. CDR1 is LNHNV, CDR2 YYDKDF, per germline (reference sequence). The CDR3: CATSKDRVSTDTQYF. Complete variable domain (other parts from reference TRBV15 and TRBJ2-3): DAMVIQNPRYQVTQFGKPVTLSCSQTLNHNVMYWYQQKSSQAPKLLFHYYDKDFNNEADTPDNFQSRRPNTSFCFLDIRSPGLGDTAMYLCATSKDRVSTDTQYFGPGTRLTVL.

The chain couples TRBV19 to TRBJ2-1; the D call from TCRdb, TRBD2, cannot be confirmed without DNA. CDR1 is LNHDA and CDR2 is SQIVND in the germline V gene (reference sequence). This CDR3 region has 18 residues. This CDR3 reads CASSVPPLAGEPNNEQFF.

V is TRBV7-6 and J is TRBJ2-6; the D gene TCRdb calls, TRBD2, cannot be checked with no DNA. CDR3 length: 16 residues. Germline loops: CDR1 SGHVS, CDR2 FNYEAQ. CDR3: CASSQGQASGANVLTF.

The V and J genes are TRBV6-2 or TRBV6-3 and TRBJ2-1; as DNA is missing, the TRBD2 call by TCRdb cannot be tested. Germline V gives CDR1 MNHEY, CDR2 SVGEGT. CDR3 length equals 17 residues. CDR3 protein: CASSYEREGLSVDEQFF.

V and J are TRBV20-1 and TRBJ2-7. Per germline, CDR1 DFQATT and CDR2 SNEGSKA (reference sequence). The CDR3 totals 12 residues. The CDR3 loop is CSAQVDVYEQYF.

The V gene is TRBV12-3 or TRBV12-4, the J gene TRBJ2-3; there is no DNA to check the TCRdb D call of TRBD1. The CDR3 consists of 15 residues. The CDR3 loop reads CASSPGQGYTDTQYF.

The chain employs TRBV20-1 and TRBJ2-4; TCRdb designates TRBD2, a call that cannot be tested without DNA. The length of the CDR3 is 14 residues. CDR1 and CDR2 from the germline V gene are DFQATT and SNEGSKA (reference sequence). The CDR3 sequence: CSATGALAKNIQYF.

The V call is TRBV4-2, the J call TRBJ2-4; TCRdb's D gene call, TRBD1, goes unchecked for lack of DNA. The CDR3 loop spans 15 amino acids. Germline CDR1 reads LGHNA; CDR2 reads YNFKEQ. This CDR3 reads CASSQEGETKNIQYF.

V is TRBV12-3 or TRBV12-4 and J is TRBJ2-2; there is no DNA to check the TCRdb D call of TRBD1. The CDR3 runs 14 residues. The CDR3 is CASNRQLNTGELFF.

The chain employs TRBV6-5 and TRBJ2-5; TCRdb lists TRBD2, though no DNA is available to test this call. The CDR3 spans 16 residues. Germline CDR1 and CDR2: MNHEY and SVGAGI. CDR3 amino acids: CASSYSKRASGLTQYF.

The chain joins TRBV7-8 to TRBJ2-1. Looked up from germline, CDR1 is SGHVS and CDR2 is FQNEAQ. This CDR3 region has 18 residues. The CDR3 here is CASSFSRPLVGSYNEQFF.

This chain connects TRBV7-6 to TRBJ2-5. Germline V gene sequence: CDR1 SGHVS, CDR2 FNYEAQ. This CDR3 is built from 15 residues. The CDR3 here is CASSFYLKGLETQYF.

The rearrangement joins TRBV11-2 to TRBJ2-2; with no DNA, the TCRdb D assignment of TRBD1 cannot be verified. There are 16 residues in the CDR3. Germline V gene data show CDR1 as SGHAT and CDR2 as FQNNGV. CDR3 sequence: CASSNLPGHGTGELFF.

The chain uses TRBV9 and TRBJ2-1; TCRdb's D gene call, TRBD1, goes unchecked for lack of DNA. The germline V gene encodes CDR1 SGDLS and CDR2 YYNGEE. The CDR3 extends over 14 amino acids. The CDR3 sequence: CASSRQGKNNEQFF.

This chain uses TRBV29-1 with TRBJ2-1; TCRdb outputs TRBD1, but without DNA this stays unchecked. Germline V gene sequence: CDR1 SQVTM, CDR2 ANQGSEA. CDR3 size: 13 residues. The CDR3 sequence is CSETGSIYNEQFF.

The chain carries TRBV12-3 or TRBV12-4 and TRBJ2-7; TCRdb outputs TRBD1, but without DNA this stays unchecked. CDR3 length: 14 residues. CDR3 residues: CASSLGQGADEQYF.

The chain carries TRBV20-1 and TRBJ1-1; TCRdb gives TRBD1 as the D gene, but with no DNA this cannot be confirmed. Germline values: CDR1 DFQATT, CDR2 SNEGSKA (reference sequence). The CDR3 has 14 amino acids. CDR3: CSARVARTATEAFF.

The genes are TRBV4-3 and TRBJ1-4. The CDR3 runs to 13 residues. Germline CDR1 and CDR2: LGHNA and YSLEER. The CDR3 spells CASSGRLQEKLFF.

The J gene is TRBJ1-4, the V gene TRBV4-2; checking the TCRdb D call of TRBD1 is not possible without DNA. The CDR3 contains 14 residues. Looked up from germline, CDR1 is LGHNA and CDR2 is YNFKEQ. CDR3: CASSLDWGWEKLFF.

The chain recombines TRBV20-1 with TRBJ2-3. The CDR3 totals 13 residues. Germline V gene data show CDR1 as DFQATT and CDR2 as SNEGSKA (reference sequence). The CDR3 reads CSARGASTDTQYF.